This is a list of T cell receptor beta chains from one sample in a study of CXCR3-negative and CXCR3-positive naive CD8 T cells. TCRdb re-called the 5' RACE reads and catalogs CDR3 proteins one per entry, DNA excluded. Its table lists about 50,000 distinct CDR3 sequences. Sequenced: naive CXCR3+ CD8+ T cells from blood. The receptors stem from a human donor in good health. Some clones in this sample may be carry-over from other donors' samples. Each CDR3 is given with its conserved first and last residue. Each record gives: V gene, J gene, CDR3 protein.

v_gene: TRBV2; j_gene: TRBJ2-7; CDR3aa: CASSGTGGTNDEQYF
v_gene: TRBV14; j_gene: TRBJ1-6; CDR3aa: CASSQSLGSPLHF
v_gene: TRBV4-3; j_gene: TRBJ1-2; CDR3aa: CASSAVTGADYGYTF
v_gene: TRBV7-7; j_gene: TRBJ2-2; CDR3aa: CASSLGDSNTGELFF
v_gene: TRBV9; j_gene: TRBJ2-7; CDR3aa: CASSSGGYEQYF
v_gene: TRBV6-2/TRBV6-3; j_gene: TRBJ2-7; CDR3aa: CASGKGLTSSYEQYF
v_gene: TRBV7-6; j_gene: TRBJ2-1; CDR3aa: CASSLGEGWGEGRGDEQFF
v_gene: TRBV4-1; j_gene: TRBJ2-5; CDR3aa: CVGSPLAGGPEETQYF
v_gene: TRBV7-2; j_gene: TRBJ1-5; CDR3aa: CASSLIGTGNQPQHF
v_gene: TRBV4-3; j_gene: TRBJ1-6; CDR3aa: CASSPKDRNNSPLHF
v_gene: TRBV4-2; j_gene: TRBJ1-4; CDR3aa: CASSQPGGVLSRVSEKLFF
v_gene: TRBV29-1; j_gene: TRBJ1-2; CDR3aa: CSVDGTGDGYTF
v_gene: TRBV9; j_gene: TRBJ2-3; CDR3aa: CASTGGAAGTDTQYF
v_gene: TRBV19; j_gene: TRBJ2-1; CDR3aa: CASSIYSGSSSYNEQFF
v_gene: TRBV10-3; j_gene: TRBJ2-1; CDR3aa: CAISGGPVLGYNEQFF
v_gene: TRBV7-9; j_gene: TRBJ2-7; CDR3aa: CASSSDRDKNYYEQYF
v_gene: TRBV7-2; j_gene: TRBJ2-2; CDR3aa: CASSLNQGEVAGELFF
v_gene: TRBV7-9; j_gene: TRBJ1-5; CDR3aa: CASSLTGANQPQHF
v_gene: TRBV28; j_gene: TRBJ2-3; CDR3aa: CASSSPGLAGRTDTQYF
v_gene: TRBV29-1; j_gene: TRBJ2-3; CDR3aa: CSITQTDTQYF
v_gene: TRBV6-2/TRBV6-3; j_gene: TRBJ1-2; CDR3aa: CASSLDENNYGYTF
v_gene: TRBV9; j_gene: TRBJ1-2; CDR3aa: CASSVDGLPRGYTF
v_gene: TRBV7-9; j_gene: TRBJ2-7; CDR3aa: CASSLTPDRGLREQYF
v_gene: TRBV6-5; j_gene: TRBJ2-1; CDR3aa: CASSYDRSVTYNEQFF
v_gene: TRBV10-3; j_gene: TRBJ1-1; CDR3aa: CAIRRQVNLGETEAFF
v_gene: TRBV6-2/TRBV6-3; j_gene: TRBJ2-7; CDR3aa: CASSAHRGGSSYEQYF
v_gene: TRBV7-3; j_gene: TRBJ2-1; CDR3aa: CASSSLGGAYNEQFF
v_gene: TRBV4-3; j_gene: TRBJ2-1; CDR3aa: CASSQDVAGYNEQFF
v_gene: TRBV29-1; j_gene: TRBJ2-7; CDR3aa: CSVESGQGYGQYF
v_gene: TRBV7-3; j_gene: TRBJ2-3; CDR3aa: CASSHPLAGSSTDTQYF
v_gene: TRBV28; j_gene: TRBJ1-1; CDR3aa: CASRSGGPVAFF
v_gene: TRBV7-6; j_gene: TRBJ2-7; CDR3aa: CASSLRQSYEQYF
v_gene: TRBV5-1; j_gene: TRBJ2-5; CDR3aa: CASSLELAGASETQYF
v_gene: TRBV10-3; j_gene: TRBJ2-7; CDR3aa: CAISGPRDRGHTYEQYF
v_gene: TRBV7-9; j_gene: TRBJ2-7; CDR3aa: CASSPQTYEQYF
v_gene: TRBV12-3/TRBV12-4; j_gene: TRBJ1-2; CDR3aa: CASSPPGPADYGYTF
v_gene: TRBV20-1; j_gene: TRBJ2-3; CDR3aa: CSADGTGVMDTQYF
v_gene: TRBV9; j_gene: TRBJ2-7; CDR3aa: CASSSTTSGGDEKYF
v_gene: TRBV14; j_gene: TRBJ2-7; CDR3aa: CASSQDLVYEQYF
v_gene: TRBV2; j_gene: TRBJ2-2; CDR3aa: CASLDLERANTGELFF
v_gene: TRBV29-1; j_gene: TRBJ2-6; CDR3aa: CSVVEGSSGVNVLTF
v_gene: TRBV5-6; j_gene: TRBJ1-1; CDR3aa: CASTPGSNTEAFF
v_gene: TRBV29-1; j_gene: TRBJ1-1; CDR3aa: CSVSGQGGTEAFF
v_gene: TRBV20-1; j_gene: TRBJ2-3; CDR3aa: CSTIQGFDADTQYF
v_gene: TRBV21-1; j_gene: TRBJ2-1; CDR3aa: CASRIPGTGQKLAGEHNEQFF
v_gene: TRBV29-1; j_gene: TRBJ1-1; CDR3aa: CSVGQGGTEAFF
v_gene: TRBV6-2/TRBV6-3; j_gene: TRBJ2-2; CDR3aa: CASTVEAAYANTGELFF
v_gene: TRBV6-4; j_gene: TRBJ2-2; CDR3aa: CASSVRGDTGELFF
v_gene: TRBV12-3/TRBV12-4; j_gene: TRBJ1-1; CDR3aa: CASSFGMNTEAFF
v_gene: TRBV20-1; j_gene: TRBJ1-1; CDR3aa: CSPRDGLNTEAFF
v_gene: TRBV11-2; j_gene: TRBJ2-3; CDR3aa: CASSLDFGFADTQYF
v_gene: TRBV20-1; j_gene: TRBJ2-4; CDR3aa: CSAMQGHIQYF
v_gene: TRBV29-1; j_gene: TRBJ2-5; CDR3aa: CSVEDRERGEETQYF
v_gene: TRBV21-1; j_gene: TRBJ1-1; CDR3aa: CASSKAAGVRNTEAFF
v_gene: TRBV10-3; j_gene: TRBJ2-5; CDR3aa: CAISLGFGGRGETQYF